The sequence of this T cell receptor (beta chain) was determined in a study of T cells after yellow fever vaccination. TCRdb re-called the 5' RACE reads through MiXCR, storing one row per CDR3 protein. Among some 340,000 distinct CDR3 sequences listed, over 4% were seen once. The starting material was PBMCs, obtained 5 days after the yellow fever booster vaccination. This TCR was recovered from a young man who received the YFV17D yellow fever vaccine.

The CDR3 bases are TGTGCCAGCAGTGGGGTAGGGCGGAGCAATCAGCCCCAGCATTTT. This translates into CASSGVGRSNQPQHF. V usage is TRBV2 and J usage is TRBJ1-5, with D unclear. With 4 bases removed from V and 1 base from J, the gap between germline ends came to 11 bases. Germline V gene sequence: CDR1 SNHLY, CDR2 FYNNEI. There are 15 residues in the CDR3. The entire variable domain, with the rest obtained from reference TRBV2 and TRBJ1-5, is as follows: EPEVTQTPSHQVTQMGQEVILRCVPISNHLYFYWYRQILGQKVEFLVSFYNNEISEKSEIFDDQFSVERPDGSNFTLKIRSTKLEDSAMYFCASSGVGRSNQPQHFGDGTRLSIL.